Presented here are 14 T cell receptor beta chains from one specimen sequenced in a study of Ad26.COV2.S vaccination and SARS-CoV-2 variants. Treatment meaning: some 20 received Ad26.COV2.S at low or high dose, single or two shots; 5 received placebo; per-sample allocation not given. The investigators took samples on day 63 after the first vaccine or placebo injection. Produced via immunoSEQ multiplex PCR; TCRdb's table is partial and in-frame only. Of about 350,000 clones listed, 88% are singletons. The starting material was peripheral blood, obtained in a trial of Ad26.COV2.S vaccine versus placebo. These TCRs come from a person between 18 and 65 years old who received the Ad26.COV2.S COVID-19 vaccine or a placebo.

The rearrangement joins TRBV19 to TRBJ1-1; D unclear. Trimming stripped 5 bases from V and 1 base from J, with 8 bases between. This CDR3 comprises 13 residues. Germline loops: CDR1 LNHDA, CDR2 SQIVND (reference sequence). The CDR3 protein is CASSLSENTEAFF. DNA for the CDR3: TGTGCCAGTAGTCTATCAGAGAACACTGAAGCTTTCTTT.

The chain recombines TRBV6-5 with TRBJ1-2; unclear D gene. CDR3 length: 14 residues. Trimming removed 7 bases at V and 4 bases at J, with 16 bases between. The germline CDR1 and CDR2 sequences are MNHEY and SVGAGI. CDR3 sequence: CASTQAPTVYGYTF. DNA for the CDR3: TGTGCCAGCACCCAGGCACCCACAGTCTATGGCTACACCTTC.

The J gene is TRBJ2-1, the V gene TRBV7-9; D ambiguous. The germline V and J ends were trimmed by 1 base and 15 bases, with 13 bases remaining between them. CDR3 length: 12 residues. Germline values: CDR1 SEHNR, CDR2 FQNEAQ (reference sequence). The CDR3, as DNA: TGTGCCAGCAGCTTAGTTAGTATATATTGGTTCTTC. It codes for CASSLVSIYWFF.

The chain carries TRBV27 and TRBJ2-7; 11 nucleotides agree with TRBD1. The CDR3 sequence is 15 residues long. V lost 5 bases and J lost 6; bases outside the gene matches: 9. Germline CDR1 and CDR2: MNHEY and SMNVEV (reference sequence). In DNA, the CDR3 is TGTGCCAGCAGTAAGTCCGGGACAGGGGGTACCGAGCAGTACTTC. This sequence encodes CASSKSGTGGTEQYF.

The V and J genes are TRBV25-1 and TRBJ1-2, with 7 positions matching TRBD1. Germline V gene sequence: CDR1 MGHDK, CDR2 SYGVNS. V was pared by 5 bases and J by 2 bases, with 8 bases of the junction left unmatched. The CDR3 runs 15 residues. The CDR3 coding sequence is TGTGCCAGCAGTCAAGGGACAGACCCAAACTATGGCTACACCTTC. Translation gives CASSQGTDPNYGYTF.

V and J are TRBV6-6 and TRBJ1-2, with 7 bases fitting TRBD1. The CDR3 sequence is 14 residues long. J was trimmed by 8 bases and V by 4 bases; bases with no gene match: 10. From germline, CDR1 is MNHNY and CDR2 SVGAGI (reference sequence). The CDR3 bases are TGTGCCAGCAGTTCAGGGGGGGAAAACCGAGGCTACACCTTC. Translating it yields CASSSGGENRGYTF.

This clone has more than one count but fewer than ten. The J gene is TRBJ1-6, the V gene TRBV5-4, with D tentatively TRBD1 (6 bases). Germline V lookup: CDR1 SGHNT, CDR2 YYREEE (reference sequence). The CDR3 contains 15 residues. Trimming removed 5 bases at V and 4 bases at J, with 13 bases between. This CDR3 reads CASSSQGNYNSPLHF. CDR3 nucleotide sequence: TGTGCCAGCAGTTCACAGGGAAATTATAATTCACCCCTCCACTTT.

The gene calls are TRBV7-9 and TRBJ2-7, with D possibly TRBD1 on 5 matching bases. This CDR3 is built from 13 residues. CDR1 and CDR2 (germline): SEHNR, FQNEAQ (reference sequence). V dropped 5 bases and J dropped 3 bases, with 11 bases sitting between them. The CDR3 region is CASSGRVLYEQYF. Written as DNA, the CDR3 is TGTGCCAGCAGCGGCAGGGTCCTCTACGAGCAGTACTTC.

This chain connects TRBV5-1 to TRBJ1-2; a weak D match, TRBD1 (5 bases). The CDR3 loop spans 15 amino acids. Germline values: CDR1 SGHRS, CDR2 YFSETQ. Trimming left V 0 bases short and J 7 bases short, with 16 bases between. The chain's CDR3 is CASSLAWGAESGYTF. CDR3 sequence (DNA): TGCGCCAGCAGCTTGGCCTGGGGCGCGGAGTCTGGCTACACCTTC. Variable domain in full (rest from reference TRBV5-1 and TRBJ1-2): KAGVTQTPRYLIKTRGQQVTLSCSPISGHRSVSWYQQTPGQGLQFLFEYFSETQRNKGNFPGRFSGRQFSNSRSEMNVSTLELGDSALYLCASSLAWGAESGYTFGSGTRLTVV.

This rearrangement joins TRBV5-6 to TRBJ1-1, with 7 bases aligning to TRBD1. V lost 3 bases and J lost 4; bases outside the gene matches: 6. Looked up from germline, CDR1 is SGHDT and CDR2 is YYEEEE. The CDR3 consists of 14 residues. The CDR3 DNA sequence: TGTGCCAGCAGCTCGGTACAGGGGTTCACTGAAGCTTTCTTT. This translates into CASSSVQGFTEAFF.

The V call is TRBV18, the J call TRBJ2-2; D unclear. CDR1 is KGHSH, CDR2 LQKENI, per germline. This CDR3 contains 12 residues. V lost 11 bases, J lost 3 bases, and 10 bases lay in between. CDR3 amino acids: CALGKDTGELFF. The CDR3 nucleotides are TGTGCCCTTGGGAAGGACACCGGGGAGCTGTTTTTT. The full variable domain, with the rest looked up from reference TRBV18 and TRBJ2-2, is NAGVMQNPRHLVRRRGQEARLRCSPMKGHSHVYWYRQLPEEGLKFMVYLQKENIIDESGMPKERFSAEFPKEGPSILRIQQVVRGDSAAYFCALGKDTGELFFGEGSRLTVL.

This chain links TRBV11-2 with TRBJ2-1; 9 positions agree with TRBD2. CDR3 length: 15 residues. Germline V gene data show CDR1 as SGHAT and CDR2 as FQNNGV. The J segment lost 0 bases and the V segment lost 3 bases, leaving 0 bases of the junction unmatched. CDR3 bases: TGTGCCAGCAGCTTTAGCGGGAGCTCCTACAATGAGCAGTTCTTC. It specifies CASSFSGSSYNEQFF. Looking up the rest from reference TRBV11-2 and TRBJ2-1 gives the full variable domain: EAGVAQSPRYKIIEKRQSVAFWCNPISGHATLYWYQQILGQGPKLLIQFQNNGVVDDSQLPKDRFSAERLKGVDSTLKIQPAKLEDSAVYLCASSFSGSSYNEQFFGPGTRLTVL.

The chain has TRBV6-5 and TRBJ2-5; D is uncertain. The CDR3 is made up of 14 amino acids. Trimming stripped 5 bases from V and 3 bases from J, with 13 bases between. The V gene's germline CDR1 is MNHEY and CDR2 SVGAGI. CDR3 in DNA: TGTGCCAGCAGTCTCCCGGGTAGAAAAGAGACCCAGTACTTC. Translation gives CASSLPGRKETQYF.

The V call is TRBV29-1, the J call TRBJ1-3; D is unclear. CDR1 and CDR2 (germline): SQVTM, ANQGSEA. Trimming cost V 4 bases and J 4 bases, with 17 bases left between them. The CDR3 length is 15 residues. In DNA form, the CDR3 reads TGCAGCGTTGCGGACGGACTGGGCCGGGGAAACACCATATATTTT. Translation gives CSVADGLGRGNTIYF.